This T cell receptor (beta chain) derives from a study of shared clonotypes between healthy human individuals. About the study: The donors, two women and three men, were aged 18 to 49. General study points: Sample collection involved blood only; tissue repertoires are likely different.

This CDR3 contains 16 residues. V shed 4 bases, J shed 0 bases, and the junction held 5 bases outside the gene matches. Germline lookup yields CDR1 SGHTA and CDR2 FQGTGA. This clone was detected once. Its antigen is undetermined. Clones were read by immunoSEQ multiplex PCR, and TCRdb kept only the in-frame ones, dropping some. Of 2 million to 3 million clones in the sample, 80% to 95% were seen once. Everyone who donated was a Caucasian adult who lived in Nashville, Tennessee. The chain combines TRBV7-3 with TRBJ2-2, with 7 bases that match TRBD2. This TCR derives from a man between 18 and 29 years old in good health. Some clones in this sample may be carry-over from other donors' samples. The sample consisted of naive CD4+ T cells from PBMCs. The subset here: CD45RA+ positively selected. CDR3 bases: TGTGCCAGCAGCTCGGGGAGCGGGACGAACACCGGGGAGCTGTTTTTT. Its translation is CASSSGSGTNTGELFF.